This T cell receptor beta chain was identified during a study of immune evolution from preneoplasia to lung adenocarcinoma. Study observations and caveats: Normal lung had the highest top T cell clone frequencies. Later-stage lesions appeared to have more T cells, more diversity, less clonality.

TCRdb's copy holds only in-frame clones and misses some; the assay was immunoSEQ multiplex PCR. The sample gives roughly 2,700 clones, 80% to 85% of which show up once; about 9% is in the top ten. Histologic diagnosis was independently verified by two lung pathologists. As regards this clone: Its antigen is not identified. The identical CDR3 is also encoded by other nucleotide sequences in the sample.

The V end lost 5 bases, the J end lost 4 bases, and 11 bases lay between the germline ends. Germline values: CDR1 SGHNT, CDR2 YENEEA. This CDR3 has 13 amino acids. Material: FFPE adjacent normal lung tissue. The chain is built from TRBV11-3 and TRBJ1-2, with no clear D. This sequence originates from a person aged 60-79 years with lung adenocarcinoma. CDR3 sequence: CASSPGQIYGYTF. The CDR3 DNA follows: TGTGCCAGCAGCCCGGGCCAAATCTATGGCTACACCTTC.